The clone carrying this TCR beta chain is a singleton in its sample. The data stem from a study of blood T cell repertoires in COVID-19. The wider study: Both acute and convalescent COVID-19 samples were obtained from the United States, Italy and Spain.

The CDR3 spans 14 residues. The ends lost 0 bases at V and 4 bases at J; junction bases unmatched: 2. Germline CDR1 and CDR2: SGHRS and YFSETQ. Seattle enrolled patients during active infection and tracked them longitudinally. Profiling relied on immunoSEQ multiplex PCR, and the TCRdb table lists in-frame clones only, not all of them. The sample holds 40,000 to 55,000 clones, around nine tenths seen once. The source material was peripheral blood. The clonotype was recovered from a man between 50 and 59 years old with COVID-19, enrolled during active disease. The chain uses TRBV5-1 and TRBJ1-1; 8 bases agree with TRBD1. Written as DNA, the CDR3 is TGCGCCAGCAGCTTGGGACAGGGGCTCACTGAAGCTTTCTTT. Translated, it gives CASSLGQGLTEAFF.